This entry is about one T cell receptor beta chain. The germline V and J ends were trimmed by 4 bases and 4 bases, with 14 bases remaining between them. This CDR3 is built from 15 residues. CDR1 and CDR2 (germline): KGHSH, LQKENI. The sample belongs to a study of blood T cell repertoires in COVID-19. On the study more broadly: COVID-19 samples from acute and convalescent phases originated in the United States, Italy and Spain. PBMCs, B-cell-depleted T cells, or T cells provided the cDNA or gDNA that made up the material.

As originally analysed: Estimates of nucleated cell counts were drawn from the amplification of reference gene primers. Sequencing used immunoSEQ multiplex PCR; TCRdb keeps in-frame clones, though not all of them. V and J calls and clone size are given by that table; D and trimming were obtained from the DNA. In the table there are about 220,000 clones, 85% of which are singletons. The chain uses TRBV18 and TRBJ1-5, with D maybe TRBD1 (6 bases). This clonotype was sampled from a woman in her seventies with COVID-19, enrolled during active disease. The sequencing sample was made of peripheral blood. The CDR3 is CASSRSDRGNQPQHF. CDR3 nucleotides: TGTGCCAGCTCACGCTCGGACAGAGGTAATCAGCCCCAGCATTTT. The full variable domain, with the rest looked up from reference TRBV18 and TRBJ1-5, is NAGVMQNPRHLVRRRGQEARLRCSPMKGHSHVYWYRQLPEEGLKFMVYLQKENIIDESGMPKERFSAEFPKEGPSILRIQQVVRGDSAAYFCASSRSDRGNQPQHFGDGTRLSIL.